The clone carrying this T cell receptor beta chain was detected only once. Antigen: not known. The sample is drawn from a study of Ad26.COV2.S vaccination and SARS-CoV-2 variants. Study context: In the COV1001 trial, the donor was in the Ad26.COV2.S arm. Findings and limits, study-wide: Vaccinated individuals (as opposed to placebo recipients) had higher spike-specific TCR breadth.

Trimming took 0 bases from V and 8 from J, leaving 16 bases between them. The germline gives CDR1 SGDLS, CDR2 YYNGEE. CDR3 length: 15 amino acids. Some clones are missing from TCRdb's copy, which holds only in-frame ones; the method was immunoSEQ multiplex PCR. This sample has 380,000 or so clones, with 83% found just once. The treatment is: about 20 received Ad26.COV2.S at low or high dose, single or two shots; about five received placebo; per-sample allocation not given. On day 63 after the first injection, vaccine and placebo recipients gave samples. The rearrangement joins TRBV9 to TRBJ2-3, with D uncertain. The sequencing here drew on peripheral blood, taken in a trial of Ad26.COV2.S vaccine versus placebo. The source is a person aged 18-60 years who received the Ad26.COV2.S COVID-19 vaccine or a placebo. The CDR3 protein is CASSVGVRIPGTQYF. The CDR3 nucleotides read TGTGCCAGCAGCGTAGGCGTGCGCATACCCGGTACGCAGTATTTT.